Here is one T cell receptor beta chain with its context. Its antigen is unidentified. This sample was taken from a study of cytomegalovirus exposure and HLA in healthy donors. Study-wide points: Highly shared variants forming one cluster were likely a sequencing artifact.

Germline V gene lookup returns CDR1 SEHNR and CDR2 FQNEAQ (reference sequence). CDR3 length: 13 amino acids. Trimming pared 3 bases from V and 6 bases from J, leaving 11 bases between. Both 60 Vbeta primers and 13 Jbeta primers went into the PCR. Only in-frame clones appear in the TCRdb table, and some are missing; sequencing was by immunoSEQ multiplex PCR. The data contain about 120,000 clones, around 80% of them seen just once; the ten biggest clones take up more than 7%. The clonotype originates from a female donor in good health and CMV-seropositive. Source material: PBMCs. The chain carries TRBV7-9 and TRBJ1-2; D gene unclear. This chain's CDR3 is CASSFSGQNGYTF. For the CDR3, the DNA is TGTGCCAGCAGCTTCTCGGGTCAAAATGGCTACACCTTC.